Listed below are T cell receptor beta chains from one sample, sequenced in a study of blood T cell repertoires in COVID-19. Here immunoSEQ multiplex PCR was the method, and the copy in TCRdb shows in-frame clones only, minus some. The table includes some 120,000 clones, roughly 86% detected once. Source material: peripheral blood. These receptors came from a woman aged 55-69 years with acute or convalescent COVID-19. Both conserved end residues are part of each CDR3. The D gene is left open where the match is weak. The size field is filled for only some rows; it gives once, few, many or a size class.

clone_size: -
d_call: -
j_call: TRBJ1-3
v_call: TRBV10-3
cdr3_nt: TGTGCCATCAGGGATACAGGGACCGGTTCTGGAAACACCATATATTTT
cdr3_aa: CAIRDTGTGSGNTIYF

clone_size: -
d_call: TRBD1
j_call: TRBJ1-4
v_call: TRBV27
cdr3_nt: TGTGCCAGCAGTGCCCGCGGGACAGTTAATAATGAAAAACTGTTTTTT
cdr3_aa: CASSARGTVNNEKLFF

clone_size: -
d_call: -
j_call: TRBJ1-4
v_call: TRBV19
cdr3_nt: TGTGCCAGTAGTAGTGGACAAGGCGAAAAACTGTTTTTT
cdr3_aa: CASSSGQGEKLFF

clone_size: few
d_call: -
j_call: TRBJ1-4
v_call: TRBV14
cdr3_nt: TGTGCCAGCAGCCCAGGGGCGGAAAAACTGTTTTTT
cdr3_aa: CASSPGAEKLFF

clone_size: -
d_call: -
j_call: TRBJ1-2
v_call: TRBV5-6
cdr3_nt: TGTGCCAGCAGCTTGGGGGGCAGGAGTTTGCTTGGCTACACCTTC
cdr3_aa: CASSLGGRSLLGYTF

clone_size: -
d_call: -
j_call: TRBJ2-2
v_call: TRBV19
cdr3_nt: TGTGCCAGTAGTGGGGGGTGGTGGAACACCGGGGAGCTGTTTTTT
cdr3_aa: CASSGGWWNTGELFF

clone_size: -
d_call: TRBD1
j_call: TRBJ1-1
v_call: TRBV5-8
cdr3_nt: TGTGCCAGCAGCTATGGACAGGGCTACAGCACTGAAGCTTTCTTT
cdr3_aa: CASSYGQGYSTEAFF

clone_size: -
d_call: -
j_call: TRBJ1-4
v_call: TRBV2
cdr3_nt: TGTGCCAGCAGTGAAGACGGGGGGAACCTTGGGGGAAAACTGTTTTTT
cdr3_aa: CASSEDGGNLGGKLFF

clone_size: few
d_call: TRBD2
j_call: TRBJ2-1
v_call: TRBV6-6
cdr3_nt: TGTGCCAGCAGTTTAATAGCGGGAGGGACGGAAAATGAGCAGTTCTTC
cdr3_aa: CASSLIAGGTENEQFF

clone_size: -
d_call: -
j_call: TRBJ1-5
v_call: TRBV15
cdr3_nt: TGTGCCACCAGCAGAGATCGGGGGGCGCGACAGAACCACCCTTCATATAGCAATCAGCCCCAGCATTTT
cdr3_aa: CATSRDRGARQNHPSYSNQPQHF

clone_size: medium-sized
d_call: TRBD1
j_call: TRBJ1-5
v_call: TRBV6-2/TRBV6-3
cdr3_nt: TGTGCCAGCAGTACTAACCCCGACAGGGGATGGTATCAGCCCCAGCATTTT
cdr3_aa: CASSTNPDRGWYQPQHF

clone_size: -
d_call: TRBD2
j_call: TRBJ2-3
v_call: TRBV19
cdr3_nt: TGTGCCAGTAGTATAAACTCCCCTAGTGCGGGAGCCAAAGATACGCAGTATTTT
cdr3_aa: CASSINSPSAGAKDTQYF

clone_size: -
d_call: TRBD1
j_call: TRBJ2-1
v_call: TRBV30
cdr3_nt: TGTGCCTGGAGTCCACAAAGACAGGGGGCTTTTAATGAGCAGTTCTTC
cdr3_aa: CAWSPQRQGAFNEQFF

clone_size: -
d_call: -
j_call: TRBJ2-7
v_call: TRBV28
cdr3_nt: TGTGCCAGCAGTTTTGGCAGATACTACGAGCAGTACTTC
cdr3_aa: CASSFGRYYEQYF

clone_size: -
d_call: TRBD2
j_call: TRBJ2-1
v_call: TRBV7-9
cdr3_nt: TGTGCCAGCAGTAGGATCAGCGGGAGGGCCTACAATGAGCAGTTCTTC
cdr3_aa: CASSRISGRAYNEQFF

clone_size: few
d_call: -
j_call: TRBJ2-1
v_call: TRBV3-1/TRBV3-2
cdr3_nt: TGTGCCAGCAGAGGGGCGAGCTCCTACAATGAGCAGTTCTTC
cdr3_aa: CASRGASSYNEQFF

clone_size: -
d_call: TRBD2
j_call: TRBJ2-1
v_call: TRBV7-6
cdr3_nt: TGTGCCAGCAGCGGAGGGACTAGCGTTCACAATGAGCAGTTCTTC
cdr3_aa: CASSGGTSVHNEQFF

clone_size: few
d_call: -
j_call: TRBJ2-1
v_call: TRBV5-1
cdr3_nt: TGCGCCAGCAGCTTGCGACAGCTTTATGAGCAGTTCTTC
cdr3_aa: CASSLRQLYEQFF

clone_size: -
d_call: TRBD1
j_call: TRBJ1-1
v_call: TRBV6-5
cdr3_nt: TGTGCCAGCAGTAATACACAGGGGGCTAGTGAAGCTTTCTTT
cdr3_aa: CASSNTQGASEAFF

clone_size: -
d_call: -
j_call: TRBJ2-7
v_call: TRBV5-1
cdr3_nt: TGCGCCAGCAGCTCGACAGGTCCCCACGAGCAGTACTTC
cdr3_aa: CASSSTGPHEQYF

clone_size: once
d_call: -
j_call: TRBJ2-3
v_call: TRBV24-1
cdr3_nt: TGTGCCACCAGCCCACGGGGGGCCCAAGAGTTAAATACGCAGTATTTT
cdr3_aa: CATSPRGAQELNTQYF

clone_size: -
d_call: -
j_call: TRBJ1-1
v_call: TRBV5-1
cdr3_nt: TGCGCCAGCAGCTTTACCGGGGGTACTGAAGCTTTCTTT
cdr3_aa: CASSFTGGTEAFF

clone_size: -
d_call: -
j_call: TRBJ2-7
v_call: TRBV27
cdr3_nt: TGTGCCAGCAGTTTATCCGGACTAGGGGGGGAGCAGTACTTC
cdr3_aa: CASSLSGLGGEQYF

clone_size: -
d_call: -
j_call: TRBJ2-3
v_call: TRBV2
cdr3_nt: TGTGCCAGCAGTGGACTAGTTGATACGCAGTATTTT
cdr3_aa: CASSGLVDTQYF

clone_size: -
d_call: TRBD2
j_call: TRBJ2-3
v_call: TRBV3-1/TRBV3-2
cdr3_nt: TGTGCCAGCAGCCGGGGACTAGCGGGTCTCAAGGCAGATACGCAGTATTTT
cdr3_aa: CASSRGLAGLKADTQYF

clone_size: -
d_call: TRBD1
j_call: TRBJ1-2
v_call: TRBV5-1
cdr3_nt: TGCGCCAGCAGCTTGGGACAGGGGTTGGGCTATGGCTACACCTTC
cdr3_aa: CASSLGQGLGYGYTF

clone_size: -
d_call: -
j_call: TRBJ1-2
v_call: TRBV29-1
cdr3_nt: TGCAGCGCCGGGTCCTATCAGGGCTACACCTTC
cdr3_aa: CSAGSYQGYTF

clone_size: -
d_call: -
j_call: TRBJ1-2
v_call: TRBV5-1
cdr3_nt: TGCGCCAGCAGCTCTGGGGGGGGACCCGGAGCGGGCTACACCTTC
cdr3_aa: CASSSGGGPGAGYTF

clone_size: -
d_call: -
j_call: TRBJ1-5
v_call: TRBV28
cdr3_nt: TGTGCCAGCAGTTTATTTCCAGGGGACAATCAGCCCCAGCATTTT
cdr3_aa: CASSLFPGDNQPQHF

clone_size: -
d_call: -
j_call: TRBJ1-3
v_call: TRBV14
cdr3_nt: TGTGCCAGCAGCCAAGACGCCAGGATTTTGTCTGGAAACACCATATATTTT
cdr3_aa: CASSQDARILSGNTIYF

clone_size: -
d_call: -
j_call: TRBJ1-1
v_call: TRBV19
cdr3_nt: TGTGCCAGTACCACCTTGCAGGAGAACACTGAAGCTTTCTTT
cdr3_aa: CASTTLQENTEAFF

clone_size: -
d_call: TRBD2
j_call: TRBJ2-3
v_call: TRBV5-8
cdr3_nt: TGTGCCAGCAGCGTGCCCGCAGCGGGAGGAGCCGGTACGCAGTATTTT
cdr3_aa: CASSVPAAGGAGTQYF

clone_size: few
d_call: -
j_call: TRBJ2-1
v_call: TRBV5-4
cdr3_nt: TGTGCCAGTCCTCAGTTGAAAAGCGGCGGGACTGAGCAGTTCTTC
cdr3_aa: CASPQLKSGGTEQFF